The 23 T cell receptor beta chains in this list originate from one sample, sequenced in a study of blood T cell repertoires in COVID-19. TCRdb's table, derived via immunoSEQ multiplex PCR, lists solely in-frame clones and lacks some. The sample has about 200,000 clones; around 82% are singletons. The sequencing sample was made of peripheral blood. These receptors all come from a woman aged 45-59 years with acute or convalescent COVID-19.

This chain links TRBV6-5 with TRBJ2-7; D is perhaps TRBD2 (6 bases). With 6 bases removed from V and 3 bases from J, the gap between germline ends came to 12 bases. The CDR3 length is 13 residues. Germline loops: CDR1 MNHEY, CDR2 SVGAGI. CDR3 amino acids: CASREDGGYEQYF. CDR3 nucleotide sequence: TGTGCCAGCAGGGAGGACGGGGGCTACGAGCAGTACTTC.

V gene TRBV2 combines with J gene TRBJ2-2, with 10 bases aligning to TRBD1. This CDR3 contains 15 residues. The germline gives CDR1 SNHLY, CDR2 FYNNEI. Trimming cost V 3 bases and J 7 bases; bases outside gene matches: 5. The DNA of the CDR3 is TGTGCCAGCAGTGAGGGGACAGGGGTCAGCGGGGAGCTGTTTTTT. As protein: CASSEGTGVSGELFF.

The chain joins TRBV29-1 to TRBJ2-1; D is possibly TRBD1 (5 bases). The germline V gene encodes CDR1 SQVTM and CDR2 ANQGSEA. The CDR3 length is 11 residues. The germline V and J ends were trimmed by 7 bases and 9 bases, with 13 bases remaining between them. The CDR3 DNA reads TGCAGCGCTATGAGTGGGGCTGAGCAGTTCTTC. Amino acid sequence: CSAMSGAEQFF.

The chain employs TRBV12-3 or TRBV12-4 and TRBJ2-5, with D perhaps TRBD1 (5 bases). V was pared by 5 bases and J by 5 bases, with 12 bases between. The CDR3 extends over 13 amino acids. CDR3 residues: CASSPGPGETQYF. The CDR3 nucleotides are TGTGCCAGCAGTCCAGGGCCAGGGGAGACCCAGTACTTC.

The rearrangement uses TRBV12-3 or TRBV12-4 and TRBJ2-7, with D maybe TRBD2 (6 bases). V lost 6 bases and J 5 bases, leaving 14 bases between the germline ends. There are 13 residues in the CDR3. The CDR3 coding sequence is TGTGCCAGCAGCCAACAGGAGGGTGACGAGCAGTACTTC. Translating it yields CASSQQEGDEQYF.

The J gene is TRBJ2-5, the V gene TRBV6-1, with 9 bases matching TRBD2. CDR3 length: 15 amino acids. V lost 3 bases, J lost 1 base, and 3 bases stayed unmatched. Germline V CDR1 and CDR2: MNHNS, SASEGT. The CDR3: CASSDGLATQETQYF. The CDR3 DNA reads TGTGCCAGCAGTGACGGACTAGCGACCCAAGAGACCCAGTACTTC.

This clone came up many times. The chain joins TRBV5-1 to TRBJ1-3; 7 positions agree with TRBD1. This CDR3 has 15 amino acids. Losses at the gene ends were 0 bases for V and 8 bases for J; bases not matched to a gene: 8. Germline CDR1 SGHRS, CDR2 YFSETQ. The CDR3 is CASSLAEDRRDTIYF. Written as DNA, the CDR3 is TGCGCCAGCAGCTTGGCGGAGGACAGGAGAGACACCATATATTTT.

This clone was detected only a few times. The chain employs TRBV29-1 and TRBJ2-1, with D unresolved. Germline lookup yields CDR1 SQVTM and CDR2 ANQGSEA. Trimming removed 3 bases at V and 6 bases at J, with 9 bases between. The CDR3 contains 12 residues. The CDR3 sequence is CSVDGVSNEQFF. The CDR3 nucleotides read TGCAGCGTTGACGGTGTAAGCAATGAGCAGTTCTTC.

The V call is TRBV5-8, the J call TRBJ2-1, with D possibly matching TRBD2 (6 bases). The V gene's germline CDR1 is SGHTS and CDR2 YDEGEE. The CDR3 has 13 residues. The ends were cut back, 4 bases at V and 5 bases at J, with 10 bases in the middle. CDR3 loop: CASSADYNNEQFF. CDR3 sequence (DNA): TGTGCCAGCAGCGCGGACTACAACAATGAGCAGTTCTTC.

J is TRBJ2-1 and V is TRBV11-3; D ambiguous. With 4 bases removed from V and 5 bases from J, the gap between germline ends came to 15 bases. The CDR3 sequence is 15 residues long. The germline V gene encodes CDR1 SGHNT and CDR2 YENEEA. CDR3 sequence (DNA): TGTGCCAGCAGCTCAAGACACAGTGGCAACAATGAGCAGTTCTTC. It translates to CASSSRHSGNNEQFF.

The genes are TRBV3-1 (or the pseudogene TRBV3-2) and TRBJ2-3; D perhaps matches TRBD1 (6 bases). The germline gives CDR1 LGHDT, CDR2 YNNKEL (reference sequence). The CDR3 loop spans 15 amino acids. Deletions cut 5 bases from V and 6 bases from J, with 18 bases between. CDR3 loop: CASSLQGPLRDTQYF. CDR3 nucleotides: TGTGCCAGCAGCTTACAGGGACCGTTGAGGGATACGCAGTATTTT.

The chain combines TRBV7-8 with TRBJ2-3, with a weak D call TRBD2 (5 bases). Per germline, CDR1 SGHVS and CDR2 FQNEAQ. CDR3 size: 18 residues. The V and J ends lost 4 bases and 1 base respectively, with 21 bases between them. CDR3: CASSSPLGEEVGTDTQYF. The CDR3 DNA reads TGTGCCAGCAGCTCCCCTCTGGGAGAGGAGGTGGGCACAGATACGCAGTATTTT.

The V gene is TRBV9, the J gene TRBJ1-1; tentative D call: TRBD1 (5 bases). This CDR3 is built from 17 residues. The V and J ends lost 3 bases and 6 bases respectively, with 24 bases between them. Germline V lookup: CDR1 SGDLS, CDR2 YYNGEE. CDR3 amino acids: CASSETTRERGQPEAFF. The CDR3 bases are TGTGCCAGCAGCGAGACGACACGGGAGAGGGGCCAGCCTGAAGCTTTCTTT.

The genes are TRBV30 and TRBJ2-1; 8 nucleotides align to TRBD1. The CDR3 is made up of 13 amino acids. Germline CDR1 and CDR2: GTSNPN and SVGIG (reference sequence). V gave up 7 bases and J gave up 3 bases; unmatched junction bases: 5. CDR3 nucleotide sequence: TGTGCCTTCAGGGGGCAAGGCTACAATGAGCAGTTCTTC. This translates into CAFRGQGYNEQFF.

This clone has just a few counts. The V and J genes are TRBV2 and TRBJ1-1, with 10 positions matching TRBD1. Looked up from germline, CDR1 is SNHLY and CDR2 is FYNNEI. V lost 6 bases and J lost 6; bases outside the gene matches: 10. This CDR3 spans 15 amino acids. The CDR3 DNA follows: TGTGCCAGCAGATCCGGGACAGGGGATCTAGCTGAAGCTTTCTTT. It specifies CASRSGTGDLAEAFF.

CDR3 nucleotides: TGTGCCAGCAGTGGGGTAGGGGGCCGGGACAGGCTTCGAGAGACCCAGTACTTC. It is translated as CASSGVGGRDRLRETQYF. The V call is TRBV2, the J call TRBJ2-5, with 8 nucleotides matching TRBD1. The germline V gene has CDR1 SNHLY and CDR2 FYNNEI. CDR3 length equals 18 residues. V was pared by 4 bases and J by 4 bases, with 17 bases of the junction left unmatched.

As to this clone: A junction boundary mismatches the germline segment, possibly from a read error. The chain recombines TRBV7-2 with TRBJ2-5; possible D gene TRBD2, 5 bases. This CDR3 has 13 amino acids. The germline CDR1 and CDR2 sequences are SGHTA and FQGNSA. The CDR3 is CASSSFVSGTPYF. CDR3 nucleotides: TGTGCCAGCAGCTCGTTCGTGAGCGGAACCCCGTACTTC.

The gene calls are TRBV5-1 and TRBJ2-7; 11 bases agree with TRBD2. Germline lookup yields CDR1 SGHRS and CDR2 YFSETQ. V gave up 2 bases and J gave up 2 bases; unmatched junction bases: 9. The CDR3 has 17 residues. CDR3: CASSFGTSGPPPYEQYF. DNA of the CDR3: TGCGCCAGCAGCTTCGGGACTAGCGGCCCACCTCCCTACGAGCAGTACTTC.

This chain links TRBV5-1 with TRBJ2-5; TRBD1 aligns across 9 bases. After removal of 2 bases from V and 3 bases from J, the junction contained 5 bases not matched to a gene. This CDR3 has 15 residues. The V gene's germline CDR1 is SGHRS and CDR2 YFSETQ. CDR3 region: CASSFSGTGKETQYF. The CDR3 DNA is TGCGCCAGCAGCTTCTCCGGGACAGGGAAAGAGACCCAGTACTTC.

This chain connects TRBV10-3 to TRBJ2-7; 7 bases are shared with TRBD2. This CDR3 is 15 amino acids long. Germline V CDR1 and CDR2: ENHRY, SYGVKD. V shed 2 bases and J 6 bases; nucleotides not matched to a gene: 10. The CDR3 protein is CAISETGLEGGEQYF. CDR3 sequence (DNA): TGTGCCATCAGTGAGACCGGACTAGAAGGCGGCGAGCAGTACTTC.

The table lists this clone with a count of one. The chain recombines TRBV12-3 or TRBV12-4 with TRBJ1-1; D might be TRBD1 (6 bases). This CDR3 has 13 residues. Trimming removed 1 base from V and 4 bases from J, with 7 bases in between. CDR3 region: CASSLGGLTEAFF. The CDR3 coding sequence is TGTGCCAGCAGTTTAGGGGGGCTCACTGAAGCTTTCTTT.

About this clone: One end of the junction fails to match germline, which may point to a read error. The chain recombines TRBV13 with TRBJ1-3, with TRBD1 matching over 11 bases. Per germline, CDR1 PRHDT and CDR2 FYEKMQ (reference sequence). The CDR3 is 16 residues long. The CDR3, as DNA: TGTGCCAGCAGCATAGGACAGGGGGCGTTAGGAAACACCATATATTTT. Translation gives CASSIGQGALGNTIYF.

The chain combines TRBV5-4 with TRBJ2-2; the match to TRBD1 covers 10 bases. J lost 8 bases, V lost 0 bases, and 7 bases had no gene match. There are 16 residues in the CDR3. Germline loops: CDR1 SGHNT, CDR2 YYREEE (reference sequence). The CDR3 nucleotides read TGTGCCAGCAGCTTGGACGGGACAGGGGTAGGAGGGGAGCTGTTTTTT. Encoded protein: CASSLDGTGVGGELFF.